This T cell receptor beta chain was identified in a study of tumor-infiltrating lymphocytes in primary liver carcinoma. Constant-region priming of roughly 490 ng total RNA yielded TCR beta cDNA. Slightly modified ARM-PCR, run as three nested multiplex PCR rounds, produced the TCR beta libraries. The first two PCR rounds, approximately 11 cycles each, used TRBV1-TRBV30 forward primers and a C-beta reverse primer. TCRdb independently ran MiXCR on the multiplex PCR reads; one entry per CDR3 protein. The sample includes 300,000 to 350,000 distinct CDR3 sequences, almost 65% of them seen just once. CDR1 MNHEY and CDR2 SMNVEV come from the germline V gene (reference sequence). V trimming: 5 bases; J trimming: 1 base; junction bases outside the gene matches: 5. The CDR3 covers 15 residues. Germline DNA was also extracted, with blood RNA taken from unsorted whole blood.

This receptor was obtained from a man between 40 and 49 years old with primary liver carcinoma and hepatitis B virus infection. The chain joins TRBV27 to TRBJ2-7, with TRBD2 matching 10 bases. Input material: peripheral blood. The DNA for the CDR3 is TGTGCCAGCAGTGGGGCGACTAGCGGGTCCTACGAGCAGTACTTC. Translating it yields CASSGATSGSYEQYF.